This T cell receptor (beta chain) was documented in a study of radiation and T cells in renal cell carcinoma. Notes on the study in general: No pretreatment tumor biopsies were available for baseline clonotypes. From baseline, blood top tumor clonotypes peaked at 2 weeks post-radiation.

Assay: immunoSEQ multiplex PCR; the TCRdb copy retains only in-frame clones and omits some. The top ten hold 17% of the sample, which has 130,000 to 150,000 clones, about 88% seen once. CDR1 and CDR2 from the germline V gene are GTSNPN and SVGIG (reference sequence). Trimming cost V 2 bases and J 10 bases, with 15 bases left between them. The CDR3 is made up of 14 amino acids. Note on this clone: Its antigen remains unidentified.

Time point reported: blood 4 weeks post-SBRT, at nephrectomy. The treatment denotes: 15 Gy SBRT to primary tumor, nephrectomy 4 weeks later. Nephrectomy followed 15 Gy stereotactic body radiation by 4 weeks. This renal cell carcinoma was of the clear cell type. The specimen comprised blood, sampled from a patient whose treatment included radiotherapy and nephrectomy. The rearrangement joins TRBV30 to TRBJ1-6, with a tentative D call TRBD1 (6 bases). The TCR was taken from a woman between 50 and 59 years old with renal cell carcinoma. The CDR3 DNA follows: TGTGCCTGGAGTTATACACAGGGAGGATCACCCCTCCACTTT. This gives the protein CAWSYTQGGSPLHF.